This TCR beta chain was found in a study of beta chain features in type 1 diabetes. Details on this clone: Antigen unknown.

The entirety of the isolated RNA underwent reverse transcription, so expressed TCRB transcripts were sequenced. The protocol was immunoSEQ multiplex PCR, while the TCRdb copy is restricted to in-frame clones and leaves out a portion. This sample carries 250,000 to 300,000 clones, 24% of them seen once, and the ten largest clones take more than 0.009%. V gave up 4 bases and J gave up 6 bases, with 16 bases separating them. CDR1 is SQVTM, CDR2 ANQGSEA, per germline. The length of the CDR3 is 14 residues. Study outcomes and limitations: Moderate but significant shortening of TCRB CDR3s was recorded in all four CD4+ subsets from Type 1 diabetes patients.

Sequences were obtained from naive CD4+ T cells from blood. This chain connects TRBV29-1 to TRBJ2-1; D ambiguous. The TCR sequence derives from a woman in her 30s with type 1 diabetes. CDR3 sequence reads: CSVVRSLNINEQFF. The CDR3 coding sequence is TGCAGCGTTGTGAGGAGTCTAAATATCAATGAGCAGTTCTTC.